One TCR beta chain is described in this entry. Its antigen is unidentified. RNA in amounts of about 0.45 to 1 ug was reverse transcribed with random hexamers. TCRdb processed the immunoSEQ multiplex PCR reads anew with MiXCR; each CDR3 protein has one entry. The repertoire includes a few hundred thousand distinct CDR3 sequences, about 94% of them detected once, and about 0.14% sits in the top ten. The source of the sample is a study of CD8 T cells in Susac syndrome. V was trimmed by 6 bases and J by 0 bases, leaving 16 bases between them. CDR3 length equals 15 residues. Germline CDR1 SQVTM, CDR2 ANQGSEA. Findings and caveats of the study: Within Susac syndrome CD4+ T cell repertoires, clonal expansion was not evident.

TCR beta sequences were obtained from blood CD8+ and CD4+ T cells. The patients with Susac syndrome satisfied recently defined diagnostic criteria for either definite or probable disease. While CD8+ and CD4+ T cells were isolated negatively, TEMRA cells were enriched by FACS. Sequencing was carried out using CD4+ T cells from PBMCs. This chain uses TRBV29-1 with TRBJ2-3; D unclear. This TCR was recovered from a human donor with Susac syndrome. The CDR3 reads CSVRVQQRSTDTQYF. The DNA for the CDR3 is TGCAGCGTGCGCGTGCAACAGCGAAGCACAGATACGCAGTATTTT.